The T cell receptor (beta chain) described here comes from a study of blood T cell repertoires in COVID-19. Assignment of participants to cohorts was predicated upon participant-reported clinical history. This CDR3 has 13 amino acids. V was pared by 8 bases and J by 4 bases, with 10 bases of the junction left unmatched. Germline CDR1 is SQVTM and CDR2 is ANQGSEA. The table came from immunoSEQ multiplex PCR; TCRdb's copy has only in-frame clones and leaves some out. The table records about 300,000 clones, about nine tenths of them present only once. The chain uses TRBV29-1 and TRBJ1-2, with 7 bases aligning to TRBD1. This sequence was found in a woman aged 18 to 35 who had recovered from COVID-19. Sequenced sample: PBMCs or T cells enriched from blood (not recorded which). The CDR3 nucleotides read TGCAGCTCCGGCGAGGGGGCCAGCTATGGCTACACCTTC. The encoded protein is CSSGEGASYGYTF.